The clone carrying this TCR beta chain has a count of ten or more. Its antigen is not identified. This sample was included in a study of human T cells and chemical hapten exposure. At the level of the study: Epicutaneous patch tests delivered 0.01% DPC to the upper back, with evaluation at 6 days.

Broader study findings: Against controls, expanded TCRs gave rise to significantly more large CDR3 similarity clusters.

The time point was: pre-sensitization, week 0. Treatment noted: therapeutic diphenylcyclopropenone sensitization with weekly scalp DPC. TCRdb recomputed calls from the RACE reads with MiXCR, one row per CDR3 protein. The sample lists about 380,000 distinct CDR3 sequences; less than 6.5% were seen once. The CDR3 sequence is 14 residues long. Germline V CDR1 and CDR2: SGHTA, FQGNSA. Trimming removed 5 bases at V and 6 bases at J, with 17 bases between. The sample in question was whole blood, obtained in connection with sensitization to the hapten diphenylcyclopropenone (DPC). This receptor was obtained from a woman between 45 and 60 years old with alopecia areata. Some clones in this sample may be carry-over from other donors' samples. The chain joins TRBV7-2 to TRBJ2-7; perhaps TRBD1 as D (6 bases). The CDR3 here is CASSPRTARAEQYF. The CDR3 bases are TGTGCCAGCAGCCCGCGGACAGCCCGGGCCGAGCAGTACTTC.